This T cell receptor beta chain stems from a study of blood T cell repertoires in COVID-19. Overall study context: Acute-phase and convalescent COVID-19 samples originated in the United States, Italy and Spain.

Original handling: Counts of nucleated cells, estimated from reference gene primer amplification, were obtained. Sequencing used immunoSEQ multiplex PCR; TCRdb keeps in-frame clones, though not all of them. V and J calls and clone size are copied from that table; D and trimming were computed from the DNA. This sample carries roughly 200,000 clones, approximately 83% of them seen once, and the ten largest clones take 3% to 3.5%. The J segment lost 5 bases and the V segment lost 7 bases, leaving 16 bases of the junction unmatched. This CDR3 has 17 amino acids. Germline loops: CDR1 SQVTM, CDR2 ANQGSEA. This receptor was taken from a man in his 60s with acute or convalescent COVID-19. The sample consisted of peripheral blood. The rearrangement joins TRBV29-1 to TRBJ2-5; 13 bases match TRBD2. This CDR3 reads CSGLRLAGGLRKETQYF. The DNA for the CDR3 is TGCAGCGGCCTTCGACTAGCGGGAGGCCTCCGTAAGGAGACCCAGTACTTC.